This TCR beta chain came from a study of T cells in Graves' hyperthyroidism and ophthalmopathy. Amplification yielded TCR beta CDR3 regions, with RNA transcripts as the source. When the TCR CDR3 underwent first-round RT-PCR, the HTBI primer set was used. Using its own MiXCR run on the multiplex PCR reads, TCRdb lists one record per CDR3 protein. The sample includes hundreds of thousands of distinct CDR3 sequences, 14% to 15% of them seen just once. Regarding the study as a whole: Ophthalmopathy was predicted by the model a median of around 5.9 months ahead of onset.

Ten or more counts support this clonotype. Its cognate antigen is unknown. Germline assignment: CDR1 DFQATT and CDR2 SNEGSKA (reference sequence). This CDR3 has 15 residues. With 1 base clipped from V and 6 bases from J, the junction kept 5 bases outside the gene matches. The specimen sequenced was blood. The J gene is TRBJ1-5, the V gene TRBV20-1, with 11 positions matching TRBD1. This sequence was found in a woman aged 30 to 39 with Graves' hyperthyroidism. CDR3 bases: TGCAGTGCTAGAGCCGGGACAGGGGGTGGTCAGCCCCAGCATTTT. It is translated as CSARAGTGGGQPQHF.